Listed below are T cell receptor beta chains from one sample, sequenced in a study of T-cell memory formation after mild COVID-19. MiXCR, applied by TCRdb to the 5' RACE reads, yields one record per CDR3 protein. The profile covers 300,000 to 400,000 distinct CDR3 sequences, with approximately 15% appearing a single time and about 22% taken by the ten largest. The sequenced sample was PBMCs or a T cell subset sorted from them (not recorded which). These TCRs come from a man in his late teens or twenties who had mild COVID-19 (a few samples of this study predate the infection). Cell type and time point are not known. Each CDR3 is given with its conserved first and last residue. The order of the fields is clone size, J gene, D gene, V gene, CDR3 DNA, CDR3 protein. D genes are given only for firm matches. Some rows have no size entry. The others give once, few or many, or a class for an expanded clone.

few TRBJ1-2 . TRBV20-1 TGCAGTGCTAGAGAAAGGGGATTAGGCTACACCTTC CSARERGLGYTF
. TRBJ2-1 TRBD2 TRBV5-1 TGCGCCAGCAGCTCTACTAGCGGGGGGGCAGAGCAGTTCTTC CASSSTSGGAEQFF
. TRBJ2-1 TRBD1 TRBV18 TGTGCCAGCTCACCCTACTCCGGGACAGGGACAGGGAATGAGCAGTTCTTC CASSPYSGTGTGNEQFF
. TRBJ2-2 TRBD2 TRBV12-3/TRBV12-4 TGTGCCAGCAGTTGGACTAGCGGGGTAGCCGGGGAGCTGTTTTTT CASSWTSGVAGELFF
. TRBJ2-2 TRBD1 TRBV6-5 TGTGCCAGTCGGGACAGGGGTTCAACCGGGGAGCTGTTTTTT CASRDRGSTGELFF
. TRBJ1-5 TRBD1 TRBV4-3 TGCGCCAGCAGCCAAGATACAGGGGTCTTACAGCCCCAGCATTTT CASSQDTGVLQPQHF
many TRBJ1-1 . TRBV5-1 TGCGCCAGCAGCTTGGAGATGAACACTGAAGCTTTCTTT CASSLEMNTEAFF
. TRBJ2-3 TRBD2 TRBV5-4 TGTGCCAGCAGCCTCGATCTGGCGGGGGGGCGGACAGATACGCAGTATTTT CASSLDLAGGRTDTQYF
. TRBJ1-1 . TRBV7-6 TGTGCCAGCAGCTTAGAGGCAGGGAGAACTGAAGCTTTCTTT CASSLEAGRTEAFF
few TRBJ2-2 . TRBV7-2 TGTGCCAGCAGCTTTAGGGGTCTGAACACCGGGGAGCTGTTTTTT CASSFRGLNTGELFF
. TRBJ1-2 . TRBV20-1 TGCAGTGCCGACCCCGTGGGGAACTATGGCTACACCTTC CSADPVGNYGYTF
. TRBJ1-2 . TRBV12-3/TRBV12-4 TGTGCCAGCAGTCTCCCCTCCTATGGCTACACCTTC CASSLPSYGYTF
. TRBJ2-2 . TRBV29-1 TGCAGCGTTGAAGTCCCGGGGGCCGGGGAGCTGTTTTTT CSVEVPGAGELFF
. TRBJ2-3 . TRBV7-3 TGTGCCAGCAGCTTAATTGTATCAGATACGCAGTATTTT CASSLIVSDTQYF
. TRBJ2-3 . TRBV2 TGTGCCAGCAGTGAAGCTAGCGGAAGCACAGATACGCAGTATTTT CASSEASGSTDTQYF
few TRBJ1-2 . TRBV29-1 TGCAGCGTTGAACTCGCAGGTAGAGTCTATGGCTACACCTTC CSVELAGRVYGYTF
. TRBJ1-2 TRBD1 TRBV2 TGTGCCACCGGGACAGGGGGCTACGGCTACACCTTC CATGTGGYGYTF
. TRBJ2-5 . TRBV6-2/TRBV6-3 TGTGCCAGCAGGCGGATTAATATCGGAGAGACCCAGTACTTC CASRRINIGETQYF
. TRBJ2-7 TRBD2 TRBV3-1 TGTGCCAGCAGCCAAGATGTGGCCAGCGGGGCCCGCGAGCAGTACTTC CASSQDVASGAREQYF
. TRBJ1-3 . TRBV28 TGTGCCAGCAACCTAGCAGGGGCCTCTGGAAACACCATATATTTT CASNLAGASGNTIYF
few TRBJ2-3 . TRBV5-1 TGCGCCAGCAGCTTGGGACTAGAGTCAGATACGCAGTATTTT CASSLGLESDTQYF
. TRBJ2-1 TRBD1 TRBV28 TGTGCCAGCAGTCCACCGGGACAGGGTGTCGGTGAGCAGTTCTTC CASSPPGQGVGEQFF
once TRBJ2-3 . TRBV6-5 TGTGCCAGCAGTTACTCCCCGAGCCAGCGGGTAGGGAAAGATACGCAGTATTTT CASSYSPSQRVGKDTQYF
. TRBJ2-1 TRBD2 TRBV20-1 TGCAGTGCTAGAGGTAGCGGGGGGGCGGTTGAGCAGTTCTTC CSARGSGGAVEQFF
few TRBJ2-4 . TRBV3-1 TGTGCCAGCAGCCAAGGAGAGGGTCCTATGTACTTC CASSQGEGPMYF
. TRBJ1-2 . TRBV5-1 TGCGCCAGCAGCGCGCAGGGCCGAGGAAACTATGGCTACACCTTC CASSAQGRGNYGYTF
few TRBJ2-2 . TRBV10-2 TGCGCCAGCAGTTTAGGACAGAACGGGGAGCTGTTTTTT CASSLGQNGELFF
many TRBJ2-5 TRBD2 TRBV18 TGTGCCAGCTCTCCACGCCCCAGCGGGGGTAAAGAGACCCAGTACTTC CASSPRPSGGKETQYF
few TRBJ2-3 . TRBV6-2/TRBV6-3 TGTGCCAGCAGTTACGGGAGCATAGATACGCAGTATTTT CASSYGSIDTQYF
few TRBJ2-7 . TRBV5-1 TGCGCCAGCAGCTCGGGGTCCGAGCAGTACTTC CASSSGSEQYF
few TRBJ2-1 TRBD1 TRBV18 TGTGCCAGCTCACCTAGAGGGACAGCCTCCTACAATGAGCAGTTCTTC CASSPRGTASYNEQFF
few TRBJ2-1 TRBD2 TRBV7-9 TGTGCCAGCAGCCGACTAGCGGGGGCCTACAATGAGCAGTTCTTC CASSRLAGAYNEQFF
few TRBJ1-1 . TRBV5-1 TGCGCCAGCAGCTTGGATTATCAGGGGACTGAAGCTTTCTTT CASSLDYQGTEAFF
. TRBJ1-4 . TRBV5-1 TGCGCCAGCAGCCAGGACAGACCATCTGATGAAAAACTGTTTTTT CASSQDRPSDEKLFF
few TRBJ2-1 . TRBV30 TGTGCCTGGAGTAGACAGTACAATGAGCAGTTCTTC CAWSRQYNEQFF
. TRBJ2-4 TRBD2 TRBV4-1 TGCGCCAGCAGCCCCGTAGCGGGGGGAAGAAACATTCAGTACTTC CASSPVAGGRNIQYF
few TRBJ2-5 . TRBV3-1 TGTGCCAGCAGCCAGAGGGGCCAAGAGACCCAGTACTTC CASSQRGQETQYF
. TRBJ2-7 . TRBV29-1 TGCAGCGTCCAACCCGGTAGAAGGACCTACGAGCAGTACTTC CSVQPGRRTYEQYF
. TRBJ1-5 . TRBV7-8 TGTGCCAGCAGCTCGACGAGATGGGGGAGAAATCAGCCCCAGCATTTT CASSSTRWGRNQPQHF
. TRBJ2-1 . TRBV10-1 TGCGCCAGCAATCCTACAGGGTTGGATGAGCAGTTCTTC CASNPTGLDEQFF
. TRBJ1-6 . TRBV6-6 TGTGCCAGCGACCCCTCGGGGACAAATTCACCCCTCCACTTT CASDPSGTNSPLHF
. TRBJ2-2 TRBD1 TRBV20-1 TGCAGTGCTAGACAGGGGGCGCAGAACACCGGGGAGCTGTTTTTT CSARQGAQNTGELFF
few TRBJ2-1 . TRBV7-2 TGTGCCAGCAGCCCCTTCTGGCGGGGGCCCTCCTACAATGAGCAGTTCTTC CASSPFWRGPSYNEQFF
. TRBJ2-3 . TRBV19 TGTGCCAGTAGTAGCCTAGCAAACCCCACAGGATCGCAGTATTTT CASSSLANPTGSQYF
. TRBJ1-5 . TRBV12-3/TRBV12-4 TGTGCCAGCACCCCAGACAGTCTCAATCAGCCCCAGCATTTT CASTPDSLNQPQHF
few TRBJ2-5 . TRBV7-2 TGTGCCAGCAGCTTCGGGGCCTCAGAGACCCAGTACTTC CASSFGASETQYF
few TRBJ2-2 TRBD1 TRBV27 TGTGCCAGCAGTCCCCGGACAGGGGGTATTGTGGAGCTGTTTTTT CASSPRTGGIVELFF
. TRBJ1-3 TRBD1 TRBV20-1 TGCAGTGCTAGCAGGGGGTTGGGTGGAAACACCATATATTTT CSASRGLGGNTIYF
. TRBJ2-5 . TRBV15 TGTGCCACCAGCAGAGATTGGAGGGAGACCCAGTACTTC CATSRDWRETQYF
. TRBJ1-1 . TRBV6-1 TGTGCCAGCAGTGCCCCGGGCCCCATGGGAACTGAAGCTTTCTTT CASSAPGPMGTEAFF
few TRBJ2-5 . TRBV2 TGTGCCAGCAGTGGCGGCAGGGTCTCAGGGACCCAGTACTTC CASSGGRVSGTQYF